These T cell receptor beta chains were read from a single sample in a study of T cells after yellow fever vaccination. From the 5' RACE reads, TCRdb called clonotypes with MiXCR, one entry per CDR3 protein. The sample contains more than 50,000 distinct CDR3 sequences, approximately 6.1% of which appear only once. Sequenced here: PBMCs, either bulk or a sorted T-cell subset (CD4+, CD8+, memory, or dextramer-sorted; not recorded which), sampled on the day of the yellow fever booster vaccination. These TCRs come from a man between 18 and 35 years old who received the YFV17D yellow fever vaccine. The CDR3 runs from the conserved cysteine through the conserved F or W. The order of the fields is V gene, CDR3 protein.

TRBV7-8 CASSPHGRGEADTQYF
TRBV7-2 CASSLDSVIPETQYF
TRBV18 CASSPTTDTQYF
TRBV4-2 CASSQEQGSSEKLFF
TRBV7-9 CASSLGSATNEKLFF
TRBV12-3/TRBV12-4 CASIYSGGLSYNEQFF
TRBV18 CASSSPEASGGLGNEQFF
TRBV11-2 CASSLNRGRFSIQYF
TRBV29-1 CSVDDRVNTGELFF
TRBV7-6 CASSSTSSDTQYF
TRBV7-6 CASSPRGRENQPQHF
TRBV15 CATSRDQVQQHF
TRBV4-1 CASSQVGLVQETQYF
TRBV27 CASSGTSGGGYNEQFF
TRBV19 CASSTGGQRETQYF
TRBV6-5 CASHTGPRSSGANVLTF
TRBV5-4 CASSASGGAYNEQFF
TRBV6-6 CASNKTGTGIYQPQHF
TRBV10-3 CAVLAPLGRGLDTQYF
TRBV10-3 CAISVGVKGPGLGYTF
TRBV20-1 CSARNWVLSGAALYNEQFF